Presented here are 15 T cell receptor beta chains from one specimen sequenced in a study of control samples from healthy donors and cancer patients. This table comes from immunoSEQ multiplex PCR, and its TCRdb copy is limited to in-frame clones, with some not included. The table records roughly 92,000 clones, about 89% of them present only once. Sample: blood. The receptors originated from a woman aged 55-70 years in good health.

The J gene is TRBJ2-7, the V gene TRBV11-3, with D possibly being TRBD2 (6 bases). The V end was cut by 5 bases, the J end by 6 bases, with 20 bases between. This CDR3 contains 15 residues. CDR1 SGHNT and CDR2 YENEEA come from the germline V gene. The CDR3: CASSRTARDPLEQYF. The DNA for the CDR3 is TGTGCCAGCAGCCGTACGGCGCGGGATCCTCTCGAGCAGTACTTC.

The V gene is TRBV28, the J gene TRBJ1-3, with a weak D call TRBD1 (5 bases). CDR3 length equals 15 residues. V was shortened by 6 bases and J by 4 bases, with 16 bases between the two germline ends. In germline, CDR1 is MDHEN, CDR2 SYDVKM. The CDR3 DNA reads TGTGCCAGCAGCCCCATTCTAAGGACAGGAAACACCATATATTTT. It translates to CASSPILRTGNTIYF.

The chain carries TRBV3-1 (or the pseudogene TRBV3-2) and TRBJ2-3; the D gene is possibly TRBD1 (5 bases). CDR1 LGHDT and CDR2 YNNKEL come from the germline V gene (reference sequence). The CDR3 contains 14 residues. V lost 6 bases and J lost 2, with 12 bases in between. CDR3 sequence reads: CASRGLANTDTQYF. Here the CDR3 DNA reads TGTGCCAGCAGGGGGCTTGCGAACACAGATACGCAGTATTTT.

For this clone: Compared with germline, one end of the junction differs, possibly owing to a read error. The chain couples TRBV7-7 to TRBJ1-6; 8 nucleotides line up with TRBD1. The germline gives CDR1 SSHAT, CDR2 FNYEAQ (reference sequence). The CDR3 is 16 amino acids. This chain's CDR3 is CASSFPDRDYNSPLHF. CDR3 sequence (DNA): TGTGCTAGCAGCTTTCCGGACAGGGATTATAATTCACCCCTCCACTTT.

The chain links TRBV10-3 to TRBJ2-6; D possibly corresponds to TRBD1 (7 bases). CDR1 and CDR2 from the germline V gene are ENHRY and SYGVKD. Trimming left V 11 bases short and J 0 bases short, with 20 bases between. This CDR3 is 17 amino acids long. In DNA, the CDR3 is TGTGCCGCCGGGAGACAGGGAACACTCTCTGGGGCCAACGTCCTGACTTTC. This translates into CAAGRQGTLSGANVLTF.

The gene calls are TRBV2 and TRBJ1-3; D not certain. V was shortened by 5 bases and J by 0 bases, with 8 bases between the two germline ends. This CDR3 has 14 residues. CDR1 is SNHLY and CDR2 is FYNNEI in the germline V gene. The DNA for the CDR3 is TGTGCCAGCAGTCAGGAGAGCTCTGGAAACACCATATATTTT. Translating it yields CASSQESSGNTIYF.

This clone was observed a handful of times. The rearrangement uses TRBV5-1 and TRBJ1-3; the D is unclear. Trimming removed 3 bases at V and 4 bases at J, with 11 bases between. CDR3 length: 14 amino acids. CDR1 is SGHRS and CDR2 is YFSETQ in the germline V gene. The CDR3 bases are TGCGCCAGCAGCTCACGCCCGGACGGAAACACCATATATTTT. Translated, it gives CASSSRPDGNTIYF.

The V call is TRBV5-4, the J call TRBJ2-5; D possibly corresponds to TRBD1 (5 bases). V was trimmed by 0 bases and J by 2 bases, leaving 11 bases between them. The length of the CDR3 is 15 residues. Germline CDR1 and CDR2: SGHNT and YYREEE (reference sequence). The CDR3 DNA sequence: TGTGCCAGCAGCTTGGCCAAGGCAGGGCAAGAGACCCAGTACTTC. This translates into CASSLAKAGQETQYF.

This clone was observed many times. The chain uses TRBV6-5 and TRBJ2-7; D unresolved. CDR1 MNHEY and CDR2 SVGAGI come from the germline V gene. V lost 6 bases and J 0 bases, leaving 3 bases between the germline ends. The CDR3 contains 11 residues. Here the CDR3 reads CASRSSYEQYF. CDR3 sequence (DNA): TGTGCCAGCAGGAGCTCCTACGAGCAGTACTTC.

This chain uses TRBV10-3 with TRBJ2-7; D is ambiguous. Germline V gene lookup returns CDR1 ENHRY and CDR2 SYGVKD. The CDR3 contains 13 residues. Trimming removed 3 bases from V and 2 bases from J, with 8 bases in between. CDR3 region: CAISDSDPYEQYF. In DNA form, the CDR3 reads TGTGCCATCAGTGACTCGGACCCCTACGAGCAGTACTTC.

DNA of the CDR3: TGCAGTGCTAGTTTGGGGTTTGGTGAAGCTTTCTTT. Its translation is CSASLGFGEAFF. The V call is TRBV20-1, the J call TRBJ1-1; D is ambiguous. In germline, CDR1 is DFQATT, CDR2 SNEGSKA (reference sequence). This CDR3 spans 12 amino acids. V dropped 3 bases and J dropped 7 bases, with 12 bases sitting between them.

The V and J genes are TRBV2 and TRBJ1-1; D unresolved. Germline lookup yields CDR1 SNHLY and CDR2 FYNNEI. CDR3 length: 11 amino acids. V lost 7 bases and J 0 bases, leaving 3 bases between the germline ends. The CDR3 DNA sequence: TGTGCCAGCACGATGAACACTGAAGCTTTCTTT. Protein product: CASTMNTEAFF.

A note on this clone: In the same sample, other DNA sequences code for this CDR3. V gene TRBV28 combines with J gene TRBJ2-1, with D maybe TRBD1 (6 bases). Between the trimmed V and J ends, which lost 4 bases and 2 bases, there was a span of 6 bases. This CDR3 is 13 amino acids long. Germline V gives CDR1 MDHEN, CDR2 SYDVKM. CDR3 DNA sequence: TGTGCCAGCAGTTCAGGGGCCTACAATGAGCAGTTCTTC. Encoded protein: CASSSGAYNEQFF.

V is TRBV5-4 and J is TRBJ1-2, with a possible D match to TRBD1 (5 bases). The CDR3 contains 14 residues. Germline V gives CDR1 SGHNT, CDR2 YYREEE (reference sequence). The V and J ends lost 6 bases and 1 base respectively, with 13 bases between them. CDR3 sequence (DNA): TGTGCCAGCAACCCGGACATTTATAACTATGGCTACACCTTC. The encoded protein is CASNPDIYNYGYTF.

This sequence joins TRBV7-3 and TRBJ2-5; possible D gene TRBD1, 7 bases. The V and J ends lost 4 bases and 3 bases respectively, with 15 bases between them. Germline CDR1 reads SGHTA; CDR2 reads FQGTGA. CDR3 size: 15 residues. DNA for the CDR3: TGTGCCAGCAGCTCCCAGGGGGGTAGTGAAGAGACCCAGTACTTC. As protein: CASSSQGGSEETQYF.